This TCR beta chain was sequenced during a study of blood T cell repertoires in COVID-19. Study as a whole: Specimens from acute and convalescent COVID-19 originated in the United States, Italy and Spain.

Enrollment of patients from Seattle took place during active infection, with longitudinal follow-up. Germline-derived CDR1 and CDR2 are SGHRS and YFSETQ. J gave up 6 bases and V 4 bases, and 5 bases lay outside the gene matches. This CDR3 region has 16 residues. The count of this clone is one. In the source study's methods: For nucleated cells, counts were estimated from reference gene primer amplification. Profiled with immunoSEQ multiplex PCR; TCRdb holds only in-frame clones, not every one. Clone size and the V and J calls come from that table; the DNA yielded D and trimming. The sample lists some 240,000 clones, around 90% occurring once.

Input material: peripheral blood. The chain couples TRBV5-1 to TRBJ2-2; 14 bases agree with TRBD2. This clonotype originated in a woman aged 55-69 years with COVID-19, enrolled during active disease. CDR3 DNA: TGCGCCAGCAGCCCGGGACTAGCGGGGGCTGCCGGGGAGCTGTTTTTT. Translation: CASSPGLAGAAGELFF.